The 13 T cell receptor beta chains presented below share a single source sample, sequenced in a study of T cells after yellow fever vaccination. TCRdb reanalysed the 5' RACE reads using MiXCR and keeps one entry per CDR3 protein. The table has 200,000 to 300,000 distinct CDR3 sequences, roughly 6.8% seen once. Specimen: CD4+ T cells sorted from PBMCs, collected on the day of the yellow fever booster vaccination. The source of these receptors is a man in his thirties or forties who received the YFV17D yellow fever vaccine.

Remarks on this clonotype: A single base separates this from a much larger clone, so it may be a read error. The chain uses TRBV28 and TRBJ2-7; no clear D gene. Trimming pared 2 bases from V and 3 bases from J, leaving 11 bases between. This CDR3 region has 14 residues. Per the germline V gene, CDR1 is MDHEN and CDR2 is SYDVKM. As DNA, the CDR3 is TGTGCCAGCAGTTTACCCCTAATGGGCTACGAGCAGTACTTC. Translation gives CASSLPLMGYEQYF. The complete variable domain, with remaining parts taken from reference TRBV28 and TRBJ2-7, reads DVKVTQSSRYLVKRTGEKVFLECVQDMDHENMFWYRQDPGLGLRLIYFSYDVKMKEKGDIPEGYSVSREKKERFSLILESASTNQTSMYLCASSLPLMGYEQYFGPGTRLTVT.

The rearrangement links TRBV6-6 to TRBJ1-6, with D unclear. In germline, CDR1 is MNHNY, CDR2 SVGAGI (reference sequence). The V end was cut by 2 bases, the J end by 8 bases, with 1 base between. The CDR3 extends over 11 amino acids. The CDR3 region is CASSYDSPLHF. The CDR3 bases are TGTGCCAGCAGTTACGATTCACCCCTCCACTTT.

This clonotype turned up a few times. The V and J genes are TRBV6-2 or TRBV6-3 and TRBJ2-3, with D unclear. V was shortened by 2 bases and J by 5 bases, with 17 bases between the two germline ends. The CDR3 extends over 16 amino acids. Germline values: CDR1 MNHEY, CDR2 SVGEGT. The CDR3 sequence: CASSYPSGPSRDTQYF. CDR3 DNA: TGTGCCAGCAGTTACCCATCAGGTCCGAGCCGAGATACGCAGTATTTT.

V is TRBV5-6 and J is TRBJ2-7; 7 bases map to TRBD1. The germline V gene encodes CDR1 SGHDT and CDR2 YYEEEE. V shed 3 bases, J shed 3 bases, and the junction held 6 bases outside the gene matches. CDR3 length equals 14 residues. The CDR3 loop is CASSYQTGNYEQYF. In DNA form, the CDR3 reads TGTGCCAGCAGCTACCAGACAGGGAACTACGAGCAGTACTTC.

The rearrangement joins TRBV4-2 to TRBJ1-1, with a possible D match to TRBD1 (6 bases). The CDR3 runs to 14 residues. The germline V gene has CDR1 LGHNA and CDR2 YNFKEQ. Trimming stripped 0 bases from V and 4 bases from J, with 9 bases between. CDR3 sequence: CASSQEGAGTEAFF. The CDR3 DNA reads as TGTGCCAGCAGCCAAGAGGGGGCTGGCACTGAAGCTTTCTTT.

This rearrangement joins TRBV7-2 to TRBJ1-4; tentatively, D is TRBD1 (5 bases). CDR1 SGHTA and CDR2 FQGNSA come from the germline V gene. The CDR3 has 15 residues. The ends were cut back, 2 bases at V and 3 bases at J, with 10 bases in the middle. This CDR3 is CASSLNAGSNEKLFF. CDR3 sequence (DNA): TGTGCCAGCAGCTTAAATGCAGGGTCTAATGAAAAACTGTTTTTT.

This chain connects TRBV7-3 to TRBJ2-7, with 7 bases lining up with TRBD1. The CDR3 spans 14 residues. Germline trimming cut 5 bases from V and 3 bases from J; bases unmatched to any gene: 7. CDR1 and CDR2 from the germline V gene are SGHTA and FQGTGA. CDR3 coding DNA: TGTGCCAGCAGCCCCGGGACAGAGGGCTACGAGCAGTACTTC. Translation gives CASSPGTEGYEQYF.

This chain joins TRBV7-3 and TRBJ2-7, with 8 bases matching TRBD1. V shed 4 bases and J 7 bases; nucleotides not matched to a gene: 9. This CDR3 region has 14 residues. Germline V gene data show CDR1 as SGHTA and CDR2 as FQGTGA. The CDR3 protein is CASSSGLTGGEQYF. As DNA, the CDR3 is TGTGCCAGCAGCTCGGGACTCACAGGGGGGGAGCAGTACTTC.

Only a few counts were recorded for this clonotype. Germline is not matched at one junction end, which may reflect a read error. The chain has TRBV7-6 and TRBJ2-1; 7 bases map to TRBD2. CDR3 length: 15 residues. CDR1 is SGHVS and CDR2 is FNYEAQ in the germline V gene. The CDR3 spells CASSLAAAGVRGQFF. DNA of the CDR3: TGTGCCAGCAGCCTAGCGGCTGCGGGAGTTAGGGGGCAGTTCTTC.

This clonotype was seen a few times. This chain joins TRBV10-3 and TRBJ2-5; 10 bases are shared with TRBD1. CDR3 size: 14 residues. Germline V gene sequence: CDR1 ENHRY, CDR2 SYGVKD. Trimming took 3 bases from V and 3 from J; bases not matched to a gene: 1. This CDR3 is CAISDGTGEETQYF. The CDR3 bases are TGTGCCATCAGTGACGGGACAGGGGAAGAGACCCAGTACTTC.

This clonotype came up a few times. The chain joins TRBV5-1 to TRBJ2-5; the D is unclear. The V gene's germline CDR1 is SGHRS and CDR2 YFSETQ. V gave up 5 bases and J gave up 7 bases, with 18 bases separating them. This CDR3 region has 14 residues. The CDR3 sequence: CASRYEAATATQYF. CDR3 nucleotide sequence: TGCGCCAGCAGATATGAGGCGGCTACGGCGACCCAGTACTTC.

A few counts support this clonotype. The chain has TRBV11-2 and TRBJ2-7; D is tentatively TRBD1 or TRBD2 (6 bases each). Germline values: CDR1 SGHAT, CDR2 FQNNGV. This CDR3 is built from 15 residues. V lost 5 bases and J lost 2, with 16 bases in between. The CDR3 DNA reads TGTGCCAGCAGCCCGAGGGGGGAGGTACCCTACGAGCAGTACTTC. This gives the protein CASSPRGEVPYEQYF.

This clonotype has a handful of counts. The rearrangement joins TRBV15 to TRBJ2-7; D is unclear. The V gene lost 0 bases and the J gene lost 2 bases, with 11 bases spanning the gap. The germline gives CDR1 LNHNV, CDR2 YYDKDF (reference sequence). The CDR3 loop spans 15 amino acids. CDR3 nucleotides: TGTGCCACCAGCAGAGATTACGGTCGAACCTACGAGCAGTACTTC. It codes for CATSRDYGRTYEQYF.